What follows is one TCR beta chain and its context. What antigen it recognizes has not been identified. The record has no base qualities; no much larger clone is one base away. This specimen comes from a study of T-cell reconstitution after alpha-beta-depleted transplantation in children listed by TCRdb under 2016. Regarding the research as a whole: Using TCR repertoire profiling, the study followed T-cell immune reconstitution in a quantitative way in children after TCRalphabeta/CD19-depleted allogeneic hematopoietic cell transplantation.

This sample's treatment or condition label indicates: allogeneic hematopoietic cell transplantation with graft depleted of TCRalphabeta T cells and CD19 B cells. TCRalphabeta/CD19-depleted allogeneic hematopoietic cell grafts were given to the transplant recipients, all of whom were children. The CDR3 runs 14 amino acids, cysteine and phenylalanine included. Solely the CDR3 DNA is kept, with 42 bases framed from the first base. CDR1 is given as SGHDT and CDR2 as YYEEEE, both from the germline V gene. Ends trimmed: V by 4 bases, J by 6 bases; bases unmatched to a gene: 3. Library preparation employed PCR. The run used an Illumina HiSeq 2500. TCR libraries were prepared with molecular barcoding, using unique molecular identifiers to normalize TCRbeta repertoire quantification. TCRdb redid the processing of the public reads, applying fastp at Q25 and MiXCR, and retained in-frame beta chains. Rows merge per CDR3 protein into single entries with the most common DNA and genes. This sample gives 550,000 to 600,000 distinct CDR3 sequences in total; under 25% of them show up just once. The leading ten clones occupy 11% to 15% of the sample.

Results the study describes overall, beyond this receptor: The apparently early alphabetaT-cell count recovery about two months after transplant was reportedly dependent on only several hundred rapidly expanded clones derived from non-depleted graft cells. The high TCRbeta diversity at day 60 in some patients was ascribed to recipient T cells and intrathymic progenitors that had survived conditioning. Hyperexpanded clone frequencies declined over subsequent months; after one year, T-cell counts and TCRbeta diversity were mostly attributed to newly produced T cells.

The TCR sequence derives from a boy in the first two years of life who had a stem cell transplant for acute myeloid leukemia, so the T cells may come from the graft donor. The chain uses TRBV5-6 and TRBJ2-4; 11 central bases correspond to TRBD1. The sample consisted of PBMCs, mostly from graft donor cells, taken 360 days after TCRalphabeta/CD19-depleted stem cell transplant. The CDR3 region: CASSLGTGGNIQYF. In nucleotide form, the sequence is TGTGCCAGCAGCCTCGGGACAGGGGGAAACATTCAGTACTTC.